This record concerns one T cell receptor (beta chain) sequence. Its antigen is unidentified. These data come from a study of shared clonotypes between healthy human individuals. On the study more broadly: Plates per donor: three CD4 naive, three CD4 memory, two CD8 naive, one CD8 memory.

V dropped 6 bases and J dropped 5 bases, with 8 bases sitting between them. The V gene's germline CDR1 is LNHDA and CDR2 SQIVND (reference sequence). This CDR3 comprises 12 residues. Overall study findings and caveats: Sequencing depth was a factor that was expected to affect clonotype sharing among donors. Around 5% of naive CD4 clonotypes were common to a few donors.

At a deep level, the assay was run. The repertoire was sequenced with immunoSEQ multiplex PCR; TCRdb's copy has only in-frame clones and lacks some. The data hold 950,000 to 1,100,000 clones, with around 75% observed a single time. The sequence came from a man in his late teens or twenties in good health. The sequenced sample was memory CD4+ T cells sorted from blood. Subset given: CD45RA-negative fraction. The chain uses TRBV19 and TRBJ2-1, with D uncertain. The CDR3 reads CASRTLHNEQFF. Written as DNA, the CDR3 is TGTGCCAGTAGGACCCTTCACAATGAGCAGTTCTTC.